Listed below are T cell receptor beta chains from one sample, sequenced in a study of somatic mutations in cytotoxic T cells in rheumatoid arthritis. Produced via immunoSEQ multiplex PCR; TCRdb's table is partial and in-frame only. There are roughly 16,000 clones in the sample; about 80% occur only once, and approximately 12% lies in the top ten. The specimen was CD8+ T cells sorted from blood. The receptors shown here come from an adult with rheumatoid arthritis. CDR3s include the opening cysteine and the closing phenylalanine or tryptophan. The D gene is left open where the match is weak. Expanded clones get a size class; other rows say once, few or many, or leave the size out.

CDR3nt	CDR3aa	d_gene	j_gene	abundance	v_gene
TGTGCCAGCAGTTACGGCGGGGGGTCCTACAATGAGCAGTTCTTC	CASSYGGGSYNEQFF	TRBD2	TRBJ2-1	-	TRBV6-5
TGTGCCAGCAGTACCACCATCGGGCAGGATTATGGCTACACCTTC	CASSTTIGQDYGYTF	-	TRBJ1-2	few	TRBV28
TGTGCCAGCAGCGTAGTTGGGTGGACAGGGGGCAACACCGGGGAGCTGTTTTTT	CASSVVGWTGGNTGELFF	TRBD1	TRBJ2-2	-	TRBV9
TGTGCCAGTAGTATAAGGAGAGGGGAAAGGGGCTCCTACAATGAGCAGTTCTTC	CASSIRRGERGSYNEQFF	-	TRBJ2-1	-	TRBV19
TGTGCCTGGAGTGTAACTACGAGGAGTGAAAAACTGTTTTTT	CAWSVTTRSEKLFF	-	TRBJ1-4	-	TRBV30
TGTGCCAGTAGTATCGGAGGGGATGGCTACACCTTC	CASSIGGDGYTF	-	TRBJ1-2	-	TRBV19
TGTGCCAGCAGTGACGGCTCCCAGGGCACGCAGTATTTT	CASSDGSQGTQYF	-	TRBJ2-3	-	TRBV6-4
TGTGCCAGCAGGCCGGGACAGGGGTATGGCTACACCTTC	CASRPGQGYGYTF	TRBD1	TRBJ1-2	-	TRBV6-4
TGTGCCAGCAGCAAAGATCGGGACAGGGGGCCGGGGAGTTTAAGAGAAAAACTGTTTTTT	CASSKDRDRGPGSLREKLFF	-	TRBJ1-4	-	TRBV21-1
TGCGCCAGCAGCTTAGGGACAGGGGGCTTGCAGCCCCAGCATTTT	CASSLGTGGLQPQHF	TRBD1	TRBJ1-5	-	TRBV5-1
TGTGCCAGCAGATACCGGATGACTGAAGCTTTCTTT	CASRYRMTEAFF	-	TRBJ1-1	-	TRBV6-1
TGTGCCAGCAGCTTAGTAGGGACAGGGGGTTCTGGGGCCAACGTCCTGACTTTC	CASSLVGTGGSGANVLTF	TRBD1	TRBJ2-6	-	TRBV11-2
TGTGCCAGCAGCCCGGACACCCTTGGCACAGATACGCAGTATTTT	CASSPDTLGTDTQYF	-	TRBJ2-3	-	TRBV5-4
TGTGCCACCAGCAGAGATCCGGGACAGGGCTTTTTCGAGTTCTTC	CATSRDPGQGFFEFF	TRBD1	TRBJ2-1	-	TRBV15
TGTGCCAGCAGCGGACAGATCGACTACGAGCAGTACTTC	CASSGQIDYEQYF	-	TRBJ2-7	-	TRBV6-1
TGTGCCAGCAGTTGGGGCAAGAACACCGGGGAGCTGTTTTTT	CASSWGKNTGELFF	-	TRBJ2-2	once	TRBV27
TGTGCCAGCAGCACGAGGACTAGCGGACAAGAGACCCAGTACTTC	CASSTRTSGQETQYF	TRBD2	TRBJ2-5	-	TRBV11-2
TGTGCCAGCAGTTTAGAGGGGACAGGGACTAATGAAAAACTGTTTTTT	CASSLEGTGTNEKLFF	TRBD1	TRBJ1-4	-	TRBV27
TGTGCCAGCAGCTTAGTGGTGGGGAAACAGTTCTTC	CASSLVVGKQFF	-	TRBJ2-1	-	TRBV7-8
TGTGCCAGTAGTATAGGATCGGGGCAGGCCGGCTACAATGAGCAGTTCTTC	CASSIGSGQAGYNEQFF	-	TRBJ2-1	-	TRBV19
TGTGCCAGCAGTGGACTAGCGGGGGGGCCGGAGACCCAGTACTTC	CASSGLAGGPETQYF	TRBD2	TRBJ2-5	-	TRBV6-5
TGTGCCAGCTCCGTACTCACAGGGGAGGGAGTGAACACTGAAGCTTTCTTT	CASSVLTGEGVNTEAFF	TRBD1	TRBJ1-1	-	TRBV27